A selection of T cell receptor beta chains follows, all from one sample in a study of blood T cell repertoires in COVID-19. The table came from immunoSEQ multiplex PCR; TCRdb's copy has only in-frame clones and leaves some out. The repertoire holds tens of thousands of clones, about 86% seen once, with around 27% in the top ten. Specimen: peripheral blood. Receptor source: a human donor in a cohort sampled during active COVID-19. CDR3s include the opening cysteine and the closing phenylalanine or tryptophan. The order of the fields is D gene, V gene, clone size, J gene, CDR3 protein, CDR3 DNA. D genes are given only for firm matches. Clone size is stated in some rows and not others, as once, few, many or a class when expanded.

TRBD1	TRBV4-1	NA	TRBJ1-2	CASSQDLTGQGALGYTF	TGCGCCAGCAGCCAAGATCTCACGGGACAGGGGGCGCTGGGCTACACCTTC
NA	TRBV5-4	NA	TRBJ1-4	CASSLGSSEGNEKLFF	TGTGCCAGCAGCTTAGGCAGTTCGGAGGGTAATGAAAAACTGTTTTTT
NA	TRBV5-1	NA	TRBJ2-3	CASSLVGSSADTQYF	TGCGCCAGCAGCTTGGTGGGCAGCTCCGCAGATACGCAGTATTTT
NA	TRBV6-5	NA	TRBJ1-6	CASSLQTLNSPLHF	TGTGCCAGCAGTTTACAAACACTAAATTCACCCCTCCACTTT
TRBD1	TRBV12-5	NA	TRBJ2-3	CASGFGDRATDTQYF	TGTGCTAGTGGTTTCGGAGACAGGGCCACAGATACGCAGTATTTT
TRBD2	TRBV5-1	NA	TRBJ2-5	CASSLGTSGSLQETQYF	TGCGCCAGCAGCTTGGGGACTAGCGGTTCTCTCCAAGAGACCCAGTACTTC
TRBD1	TRBV7-2	NA	TRBJ1-2	CASSFGARGDGYTF	TGTGCCAGCAGCTTTGGTGCCAGGGGGGATGGCTACACCTTC
NA	TRBV11-3	NA	TRBJ2-3	CASSSLSGSSTDTQYF	TGTGCCAGCAGCTCCCTGTCGGGGTCTAGCACAGATACGCAGTATTTT
NA	TRBV13	NA	TRBJ2-1	CASSTFGGGQFF	TGTGCCAGCAGCACCTTCGGGGGTGGGCAGTTCTTC
NA	TRBV19	NA	TRBJ2-3	CASRQGTDTQYF	TGTGCCAGTCGACAGGGCACAGATACGCAGTATTTT
TRBD1	TRBV4-1	NA	TRBJ2-7	CASSHPGQGAGEQYF	TGCGCCAGCAGCCACCCCGGGCAGGGGGCGGGCGAGCAGTACTTC
NA	TRBV27	NA	TRBJ2-2	CASRPLTVLAGELFF	TGTGCCAGCAGGCCCCTAACCGTTCTGGCCGGGGAGCTGTTTTTT
NA	TRBV7-2	NA	TRBJ1-2	CASSLNQGRYGYTF	TGTGCCAGCAGCCTCAACCAGGGCCGCTATGGCTACACCTTC
NA	TRBV13	NA	TRBJ2-3	CASSLSIRGDTQYF	TGTGCCAGCAGCTTGAGTATTAGGGGAGATACGCAGTATTTT
NA	TRBV7-8	NA	TRBJ1-5	CASSSARGFRQPQHF	TGTGCCAGCAGCTCCGCTAGGGGCTTTCGCCAGCCCCAGCATTTT
NA	TRBV3-1/TRBV3-2	NA	TRBJ2-6	CASSQESPLGRANVLTF	TGTGCCAGCAGCCAAGAATCCCCCTTGGGCAGGGCCAACGTCCTGACTTTC
TRBD1	TRBV19	NA	TRBJ1-4	CASSAGTATNEKLFF	TGTGCCAGTAGTGCAGGGACAGCTACTAATGAAAAACTGTTTTTT
NA	TRBV6-1	NA	TRBJ2-5	CASSFWQAAETQYF	TGTGCCAGCAGTTTTTGGCAGGCCGCGGAGACCCAGTACTTC
NA	TRBV29-1	few	TRBJ1-2	CSVFRGDGGYTF	TGCAGCGTTTTTAGGGGCGACGGTGGCTACACCTTC
NA	TRBV4-3	NA	TRBJ1-1	CASSQNTLSNTEAFF	TGCGCCAGCAGCCAGAACACATTGTCGAACACTGAAGCTTTCTTT
TRBD1	TRBV5-1	NA	TRBJ2-2	CASNRDRKNTGELFF	TGCGCCAGCAATCGGGACAGAAAGAACACCGGGGAGCTGTTTTTT
NA	TRBV5-6	NA	TRBJ1-2	CASSFGGNYGYTF	TGTGCCAGCAGCTTCGGGGGAAACTATGGCTACACCTTC
TRBD2	TRBV5-1	NA	TRBJ2-2	CASTDAAGRAGELFF	TGCGCCAGCACTGATGCAGCCGGGAGGGCCGGGGAGCTGTTTTTT
NA	TRBV6-2/TRBV6-3	NA	TRBJ2-1	CASSSGRSGGQFF	TGTGCCAGCAGCTCTGGACGGTCCGGAGGGCAGTTCTTC
NA	TRBV7-9	NA	TRBJ2-1	CASSLGGGRYNEQFF	TGTGCCAGCAGCTTAGGTGGGGGCCGGTACAATGAGCAGTTCTTC
TRBD1	TRBV6-5	once	TRBJ1-5	CASVITGDQPQHF	TGTGCCAGCGTGATTACAGGGGATCAGCCCCAGCATTTT
NA	TRBV7-9	NA	TRBJ1-2	CASSSEHYGYTF	TGTGCCAGCAGCTCAGAACACTATGGCTACACCTTC
TRBD1	TRBV9	NA	TRBJ2-5	CASSVGQGASQETQYF	TGTGCCAGCAGCGTAGGACAGGGGGCGTCCCAAGAGACCCAGTACTTC
TRBD1	TRBV4-3	NA	TRBJ2-7	CASSQDPGTGGYEQYF	TGCGCCAGCAGCCAAGATCCCGGGACAGGGGGTTACGAGCAGTACTTC
NA	TRBV11-3	NA	TRBJ1-1	CASSLGLNTEAFF	TGTGCCAGCAGCTTGGGCCTGAACACTGAAGCTTTCTTT
TRBD2	TRBV27	few	TRBJ2-7	CASSLSWGGGYEQYF	TGTGCCAGCAGTTTATCTTGGGGGGGAGGTTACGAGCAGTACTTC
NA	TRBV4-3	NA	TRBJ1-5	CASSQDSGYQPQHF	TGCGCCAGCAGCCAAGACTCGGGGTACCAGCCCCAGCATTTT
NA	TRBV2	NA	TRBJ2-7	CASSENQDFKEYF	TGTGCCAGCAGTGAAAACCAGGACTTCAAGGAGTACTTC
TRBD1	TRBV18	few	TRBJ2-7	CASSPPGQGVDEQYF	TGTGCCAGCTCACCACCGGGACAGGGAGTCGACGAGCAGTACTTC
TRBD2	TRBV27	once	TRBJ2-1	CASSFRAGFGEQFF	TGTGCCAGCAGTTTCCGAGCGGGGTTTGGTGAGCAGTTCTTC
NA	TRBV4-2	NA	TRBJ1-1	CASSQETAFGGGMNTEAFF	TGTGCCAGCAGCCAAGAGACAGCGTTCGGCGGAGGGATGAACACTGAAGCTTTCTTT
NA	TRBV5-5	NA	TRBJ1-6	CASSLGSPFRLNSPLHF	TGTGCCAGCAGCTTGGGGTCTCCCTTCAGGCTAAATTCACCCCTCCACTTT
NA	TRBV7-2	NA	TRBJ2-7	CASSYTTGYEQYF	TGTGCCAGCAGCTACACCACGGGGTACGAGCAGTACTTC
NA	TRBV28	NA	TRBJ1-2	CASSILGGGYTF	TGTGCCAGCAGTATCCTGGGGGGTGGCTACACCTTC
NA	TRBV9	NA	TRBJ2-2	CASSVGRVTGELFF	TGTGCCAGCAGCGTAGGGAGGGTCACCGGGGAGCTGTTTTTT
TRBD2	TRBV9	NA	TRBJ2-1	CASSAWTSGGSEQFF	TGTGCCAGCAGCGCCTGGACTAGCGGGGGGTCTGAGCAGTTCTTC
NA	TRBV6-6	NA	TRBJ1-5	CASSYSGLQPQHF	TGTGCCAGCAGTTACTCCGGACTACAGCCCCAGCATTTT
NA	TRBV11-2	NA	TRBJ2-7	CASSLDRSSYEQYF	TGTGCCAGCAGCTTAGACAGGTCCTCCTACGAGCAGTACTTC
TRBD1	TRBV3-1/TRBV3-2	NA	TRBJ1-6	CASSQDERQGNSPLHF	TGTGCCAGCAGCCAAGATGAGAGACAGGGCAATTCACCCCTCCACTTT
TRBD1	TRBV5-1	NA	TRBJ2-1	CASSLRTGGPPFQFF	TGCGCCAGCAGCTTGCGGACAGGGGGCCCACCATTCCAGTTCTTC